Each of the 10 T cell receptor beta chains below was sequenced from the same sample in a study of regulatory T cells in long-lasting Graves disease. Both iRepertoire HTBI primers and Arm-PCR of CDR3 regions were used to build the TCR beta libraries. TCRdb independently ran MiXCR on the multiplex PCR reads; one entry per CDR3 protein. Altogether about 610,000 distinct CDR3 sequences are present, 15% to 20% being singletons, with the ten largest covering around 12%. Time point noted: newly diagnosed GD, antithyroid drugs for less than 3 months. Extracted PBMC RNA gave rise to the TCR library. This same sample was also part of a study on T cells in Graves' hyperthyroidism and ophthalmopathy.

The sample in question was peripheral blood mononuclear cells (PBMCs), obtained at new diagnosis, from a patient treated with antithyroid drugs. The receptors here all came from a man aged 18 to 29 with Graves disease.

This chain joins TRBV29-1 and TRBJ2-1; 9 bases match TRBD2. Germline V lookup: CDR1 SQVTM, CDR2 ANQGSEA. V lost 5 bases to trimming and J lost 9 bases; unmatched junction nucleotides: 14. There are 15 residues in the CDR3. The CDR3 here is CSVSGREGSWGEQFF. In DNA, the CDR3 is TGCAGCGTTTCCGGGCGGGAGGGGTCCTGGGGTGAGCAGTTCTTC.

The sample holds many counts of this clonotype. This chain uses TRBV20-1 with TRBJ2-3; D remains ambiguous. This CDR3 region has 13 residues. The ends were cut back, 3 bases at V and 6 bases at J, with 13 bases in the middle. The germline CDR1 and CDR2 sequences are DFQATT and SNEGSKA (reference sequence). In DNA form, the CDR3 reads TGCAGTGCTAGGTCCCACCCGGGCGATACGCAGTATTTT. This gives the protein CSARSHPGDTQYF.

Comment on this clonotype: A much larger clone lies a single base off, so this may be a read error. The genes are TRBV20-1 and TRBJ1-1; D not resolved. This CDR3 comprises 13 residues. Trimming cost V 4 bases and J 3 bases, with 12 bases left between them. Germline-derived CDR1 and CDR2 are DFQATT and SNEGSKA (reference sequence). CDR3 in amino acids: CSAMCTEDTEAFF. CDR3 sequence (DNA): TGCAGTGCTATGTGCACTGAGGACACTGAAGCTTTCTTT.

This clonotype was observed a few times. A far more abundant clone sits one base away, making this likely a read error. The gene calls are TRBV13 and TRBJ2-1; 9 nucleotides align to TRBD2. Trimming took 5 bases from V and 2 from J; bases not matched to a gene: 4. CDR1 PRHDT and CDR2 FYEKMQ come from the germline V gene (reference sequence). This CDR3 comprises 15 residues. In DNA form, the CDR3 reads TGTGCCAGCAGCCGTAGCGGGAGCCCCTACAATGAGCAGTTCTTC. Protein product: CASSRSGSPYNEQFF.

This clonotype came up many times. The V gene is TRBV6-2 or TRBV6-3, the J gene TRBJ2-3, with D maybe TRBD2 (5 bases). The CDR3 covers 15 residues. Looked up from germline, CDR1 is MNHEY and CDR2 is SVGEGT. V was trimmed by 5 bases and J by 6 bases, leaving 18 bases between them. In DNA, the CDR3 is TGTGCCAGCAGTGAAAACAGCGACGGCGGGGATACGCAGTATTTT. Its translation: CASSENSDGGDTQYF.

The sample holds many counts of this clonotype. This chain joins TRBV12-3 or TRBV12-4 and TRBJ2-7; TRBD1 might be the D (7 bases). The CDR3 loop spans 15 amino acids. The ends were cut back, 5 bases at V and 2 bases at J, with 16 bases in the middle. As DNA, the CDR3 is TGTGCCAGCAGTGGTGATGCAGGGGGGACCTACGAGCAGTACTTC. Translated, it gives CASSGDAGGTYEQYF.

The chain couples TRBV28 to TRBJ2-7; D gene ambiguous. V lost 6 bases and J lost 6, with 15 bases in between. CDR1 and CDR2 (germline): MDHEN, SYDVKM. The length of the CDR3 is 13 residues. The CDR3 sequence is CASSSTAPREQYF. CDR3 nucleotide sequence: TGTGCCAGCAGCTCGACGGCCCCTCGCGAGCAGTACTTC.

This clonotype has a count of ten or more. The V and J genes are TRBV6-1 and TRBJ2-3; D remains ambiguous. From germline, CDR1 is MNHNS and CDR2 SASEGT. The length of the CDR3 is 14 residues. Trimming pared 6 bases from V and 6 bases from J, leaving 16 bases between. DNA for the CDR3: TGTGCCAGCAGCCCCGAGGAGCTCGGGGATACGCAGTATTTT. This codes for CASSPEELGDTQYF.

The gene calls are TRBV11-2 and TRBJ1-6, with 10 bases lining up with TRBD1. This CDR3 region has 16 residues. The V segment lost 4 bases and the J segment 6 bases; nucleotides outside the gene matches: 6. Germline V gene data show CDR1 as SGHAT and CDR2 as FQNNGV. The chain's CDR3 is CASSSRTGGVNSPLHF. The DNA for the CDR3 is TGTGCCAGCAGCTCCCGGACAGGGGGGGTTAATTCACCCCTCCACTTT.

This clonotype was seen only a few times. In DNA form, the CDR3 reads TGTGCCAGCACCATGGGTATAAACTATGGCTACACCTTC. Translation gives CASTMGINYGYTF. J is TRBJ1-2 and V is TRBV12-3 or TRBV12-4; D is undetermined. Trimming shortened V by 7 bases and J by 2 bases, and 11 bases separated the two germline ends. The length of the CDR3 is 13 residues.